This T cell receptor beta chain was identified during a study of T cell responses to AZD1222 COVID-19 vaccine. Concerning this clone: Its antigen is not known.

Study-level findings and limits: All repertoire sampling was performed exclusively after the peak T cell response.

The data were produced by immunoSEQ multiplex PCR, yet TCRdb's version contains in-frame clones alone and is incomplete. The data hold over 130,000 clones, with 90% to 95% observed a single time. This receptor was taken from an adult who received the AZD1222 COVID-19 vaccine. The sample here was peripheral blood, taken 28 days after the second AZD1222 dose.

The CDR3 DNA reads TGTGCCAGCACCCCGACAGATTCCTACGAGCAGTACTTC. Encoded protein: CASTPTDSYEQYF. V usage is TRBV27 and J usage is TRBJ2-7, with TRBD1 as a possible D gene (5 bases). In germline, CDR1 is MNHEY, CDR2 SMNVEV (reference sequence). Trimming removed 7 bases from V and 1 base from J, with 11 bases in between. This CDR3 is 13 amino acids long.